The sample holds many counts of the clone carrying this T cell receptor (beta chain). What it binds is unknown. This record belongs to a study of identical twins. Study outcomes and limitations: Fewer insertions marked abundant cord blood beta clonotypes; young adult naive trended weakly, memory not at all.

In germline, CDR1 is SGHRS, CDR2 YFSETQ. The V end was cut by 1 base, the J end by 1 base, with 4 bases between. The CDR3 loop spans 13 amino acids. TCRdb analysed the 5' RACE reads with MiXCR anew, one entry per CDR3 protein. The sample lists about 240,000 distinct CDR3 sequences; about 10% were seen once. Sequenced sample: memory T cells sorted from blood. This chain connects TRBV5-1 to TRBJ2-3; D gene ambiguous. This receptor was identified in a middle-aged man in good health. The CDR3 sequence: CASSLIGTDTQYF. DNA of the CDR3: TGCGCCAGCAGCTTGATAGGCACAGATACGCAGTATTTT.